This T cell receptor (beta chain) was identified in a study of T cell responses to AZD1222 COVID-19 vaccine. Overall study findings and caveats: Mapped onto spike, vaccine-associated CD4 TCRs spanned it and were dominant at 160-218 and 743-854.

Germline V gives CDR1 MNHEY, CDR2 SVGAGI. The V and J ends lost 6 bases and 2 bases, in that order; junction bases with no gene match: 6. The CDR3 loop spans 14 amino acids. As to this clone: What it recognizes is unknown.

Assay used: immunoSEQ multiplex PCR; TCRdb lists only in-frame clones, some missing. The sample shows about 160,000 clones, roughly 90% of them seen only once. This receptor was taken from an adult who received the AZD1222 COVID-19 vaccine. Sequenced here: peripheral blood, sampled 28 days after the second AZD1222 dose. The chain is built from TRBV6-5 and TRBJ1-1; 7 positions match TRBD1. The CDR3 nucleotides are TGTGCCAGCAGCTTGGGACAGAAAAACACTGAAGCTTTCTTT. It encodes CASSLGQKNTEAFF.